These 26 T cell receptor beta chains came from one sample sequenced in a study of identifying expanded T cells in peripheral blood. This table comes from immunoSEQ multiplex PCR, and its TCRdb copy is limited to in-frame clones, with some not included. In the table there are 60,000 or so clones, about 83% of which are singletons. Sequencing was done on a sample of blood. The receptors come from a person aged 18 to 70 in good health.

As DNA, the CDR3 is TGTGCCAGCGGGTCCGGCGGGATCCGTGAGCAGTTCTTC. This encodes CASGSGGIREQFF. The chain has TRBV14 and TRBJ2-1; possible D gene TRBD2, 6 bases. Germline lookup yields CDR1 SGHDN and CDR2 FVKESK. Trimming shortened V by 8 bases and J by 9 bases, and 17 bases separated the two germline ends. The length of the CDR3 is 13 residues.

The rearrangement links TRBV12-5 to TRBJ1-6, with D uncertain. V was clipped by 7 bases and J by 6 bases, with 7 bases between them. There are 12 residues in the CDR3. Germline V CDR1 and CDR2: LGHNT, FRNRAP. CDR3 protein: CASALINSPLHF. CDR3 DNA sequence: TGTGCTAGTGCTCTTATTAATTCACCCCTCCACTTT.

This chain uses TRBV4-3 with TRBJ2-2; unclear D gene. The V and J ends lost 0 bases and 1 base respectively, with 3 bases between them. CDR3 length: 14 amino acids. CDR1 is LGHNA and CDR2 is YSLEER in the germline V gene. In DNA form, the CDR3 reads TGCGCCAGCAGCCAAGACCTGAACACCGGGGAGCTGTTTTTT. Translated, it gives CASSQDLNTGELFF.

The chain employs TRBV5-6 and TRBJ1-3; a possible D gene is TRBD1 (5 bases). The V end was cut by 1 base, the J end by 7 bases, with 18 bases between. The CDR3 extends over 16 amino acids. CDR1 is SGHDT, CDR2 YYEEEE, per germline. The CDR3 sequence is CASSLTLRGSLNTIYF. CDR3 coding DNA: TGTGCCAGCAGCTTGACGTTAAGGGGTAGTCTCAACACCATATATTTT.

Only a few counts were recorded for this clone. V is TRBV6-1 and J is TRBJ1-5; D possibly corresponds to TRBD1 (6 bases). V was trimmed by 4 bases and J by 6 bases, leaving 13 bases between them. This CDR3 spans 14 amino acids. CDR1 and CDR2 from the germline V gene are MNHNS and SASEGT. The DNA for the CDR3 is TGTGCCAGCAGTGTCTACAGGGCTGGTCAGCCCCAGCATTTT. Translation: CASSVYRAGQPQHF.

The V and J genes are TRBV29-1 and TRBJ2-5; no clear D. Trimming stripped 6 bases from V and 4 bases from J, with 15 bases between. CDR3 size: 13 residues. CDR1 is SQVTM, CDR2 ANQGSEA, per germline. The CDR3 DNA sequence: TGCAGCGTGATCCGGGCCCTTGGAGAGACCCAGTACTTC. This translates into CSVIRALGETQYF.

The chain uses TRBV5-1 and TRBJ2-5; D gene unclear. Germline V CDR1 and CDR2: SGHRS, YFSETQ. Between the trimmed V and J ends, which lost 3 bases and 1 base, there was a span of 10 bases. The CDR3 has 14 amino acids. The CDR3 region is CASSSNAVQETQYF. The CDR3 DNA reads TGCGCCAGCAGCTCGAACGCGGTCCAAGAGACCCAGTACTTC.

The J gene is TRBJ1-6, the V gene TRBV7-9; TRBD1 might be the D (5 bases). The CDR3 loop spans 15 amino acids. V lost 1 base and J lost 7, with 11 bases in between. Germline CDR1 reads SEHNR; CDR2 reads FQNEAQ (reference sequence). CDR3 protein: CASSLGGHKNSPLHF. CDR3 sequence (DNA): TGTGCCAGCAGCTTAGGAGGACACAAAAATTCACCCCTCCACTTT.

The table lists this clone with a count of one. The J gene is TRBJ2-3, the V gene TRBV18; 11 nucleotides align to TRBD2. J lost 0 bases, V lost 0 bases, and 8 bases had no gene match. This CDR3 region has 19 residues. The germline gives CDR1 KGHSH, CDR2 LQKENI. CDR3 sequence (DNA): TGTGCCAGCTCACCACCGCTAGCGGGAGGAGAGGGGAGCACAGATACGCAGTATTTT. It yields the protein CASSPPLAGGEGSTDTQYF.

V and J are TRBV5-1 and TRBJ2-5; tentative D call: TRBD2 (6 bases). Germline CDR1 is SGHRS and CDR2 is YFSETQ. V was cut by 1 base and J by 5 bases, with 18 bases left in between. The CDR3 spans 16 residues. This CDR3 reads CASSLFPAGFEETQYF. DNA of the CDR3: TGCGCCAGCAGCTTGTTTCCCGCGGGGTTTGAGGAGACCCAGTACTTC.

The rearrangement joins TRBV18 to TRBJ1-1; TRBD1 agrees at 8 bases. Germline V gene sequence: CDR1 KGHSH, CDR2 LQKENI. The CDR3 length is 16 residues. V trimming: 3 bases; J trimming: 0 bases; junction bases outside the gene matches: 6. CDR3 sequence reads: CASSPGQGAVNTEAFF. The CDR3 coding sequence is TGTGCCAGCTCACCGGGGCAGGGGGCTGTGAACACTGAAGCTTTCTTT.

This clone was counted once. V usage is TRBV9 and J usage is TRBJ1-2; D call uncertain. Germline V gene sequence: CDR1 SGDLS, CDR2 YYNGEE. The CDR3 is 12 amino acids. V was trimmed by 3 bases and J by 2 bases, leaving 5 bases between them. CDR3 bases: TGTGCCAGCAGCGATGGGAACTATGGCTACACCTTC. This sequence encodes CASSDGNYGYTF.

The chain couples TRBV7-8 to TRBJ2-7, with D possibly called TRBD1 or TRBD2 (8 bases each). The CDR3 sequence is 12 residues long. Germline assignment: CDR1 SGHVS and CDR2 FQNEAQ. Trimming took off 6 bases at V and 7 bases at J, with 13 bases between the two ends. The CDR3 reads CASSSGTGEQYF. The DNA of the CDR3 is TGTGCCAGCAGTAGCGGGACAGGAGAGCAGTACTTC.

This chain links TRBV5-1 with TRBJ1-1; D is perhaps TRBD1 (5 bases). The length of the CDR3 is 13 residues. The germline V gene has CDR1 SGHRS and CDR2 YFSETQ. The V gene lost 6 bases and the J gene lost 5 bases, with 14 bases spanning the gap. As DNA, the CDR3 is TGCGCCAGCAATGCAGAGACAGCGACTGAAGCTTTCTTT. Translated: CASNAETATEAFF.

This CDR3 reads CASSRVKETQYF. For the CDR3, the DNA is TGTGCCAGCAGCCGAGTCAAAGAGACCCAGTACTTC. This chain uses TRBV5-5 with TRBJ2-5; D unresolved. The CDR3 covers 12 residues. In germline, CDR1 is SGHKS, CDR2 YYEKEE (reference sequence). V was shortened by 4 bases and J by 3 bases, with 7 bases between the two germline ends.

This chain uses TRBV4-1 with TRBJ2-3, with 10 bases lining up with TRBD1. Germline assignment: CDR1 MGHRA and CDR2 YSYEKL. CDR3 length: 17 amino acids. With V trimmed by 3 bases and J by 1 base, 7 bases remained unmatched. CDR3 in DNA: TGCGCCAGCAGCCAGCTCGCCGGGACAGGGGGCACAGATACGCAGTATTTT. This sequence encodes CASSQLAGTGGTDTQYF.

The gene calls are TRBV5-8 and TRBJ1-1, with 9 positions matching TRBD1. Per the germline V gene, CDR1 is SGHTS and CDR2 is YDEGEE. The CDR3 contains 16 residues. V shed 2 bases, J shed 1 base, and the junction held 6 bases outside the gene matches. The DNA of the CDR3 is TGTGCCAGCAGCTTCGTACAGGGGGCGGGGAACACTGAAGCTTTCTTT. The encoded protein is CASSFVQGAGNTEAFF.

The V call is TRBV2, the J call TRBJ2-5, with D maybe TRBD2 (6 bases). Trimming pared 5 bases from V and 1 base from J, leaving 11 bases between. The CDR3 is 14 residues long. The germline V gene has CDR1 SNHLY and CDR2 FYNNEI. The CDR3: CASSYRETQETQYF. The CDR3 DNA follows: TGTGCCAGCAGTTACCGGGAGACCCAAGAGACCCAGTACTTC.

In DNA, the CDR3 is TGTGCCAGCAGCCCGCGGAGTCTACAGGGGAGTGAGCAGTTCTTC. Amino acids: CASSPRSLQGSEQFF. This sequence joins TRBV7-7 and TRBJ2-1; 7 positions match TRBD1. With 5 bases clipped from V and 9 bases from J, the junction kept 13 bases outside the gene matches. This CDR3 comprises 15 residues. Germline V lookup: CDR1 SSHAT, CDR2 FNYEAQ (reference sequence).

In DNA form, the CDR3 reads TGCGCCAGCAGCTCGGGACTAGCGGGTACCTTCACAGATACGCAGTATTTT. Translated: CASSSGLAGTFTDTQYF. V gene TRBV5-1 combines with J gene TRBJ2-3; 12 bases map to TRBD2. V was pared by 3 bases and J by 2 bases, with 7 bases of the junction left unmatched. Looked up from germline, CDR1 is SGHRS and CDR2 is YFSETQ. This CDR3 has 17 residues. Based on the CDR3 plus reference TRBV5-1 and TRBJ2-3, the full variable domain is KAGVTQTPRYLIKTRGQQVTLSCSPISGHRSVSWYQQTPGQGLQFLFEYFSETQRNKGNFPGRFSGRQFSNSRSEMNVSTLELGDSALYLCASSSGLAGTFTDTQYFGPGTRLTVL.

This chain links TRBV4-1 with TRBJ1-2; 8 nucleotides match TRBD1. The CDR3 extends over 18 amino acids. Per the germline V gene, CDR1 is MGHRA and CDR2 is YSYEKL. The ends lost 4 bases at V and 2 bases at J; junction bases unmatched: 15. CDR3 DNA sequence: TGCGCCAGCAGCCTAAACCAGGGGGCGCGAGGACGAAACTATGGCTACACCTTC. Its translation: CASSLNQGARGRNYGYTF.

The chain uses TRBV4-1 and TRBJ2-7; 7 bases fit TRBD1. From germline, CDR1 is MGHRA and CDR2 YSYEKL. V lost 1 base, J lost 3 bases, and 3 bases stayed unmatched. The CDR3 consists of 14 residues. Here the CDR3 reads CASSQGTGIYEQYF. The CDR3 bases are TGCGCCAGCAGCCAAGGGACAGGAATCTACGAGCAGTACTTC.

CDR3 DNA sequence: TGTGCCAGCGGAAAGCGGACACAGGTGAACACTGAAGCTTTCTTT. Its protein product is CASGKRTQVNTEAFF. This chain uses TRBV27 with TRBJ1-1; D is possibly TRBD1 (5 bases). Trimming left V 8 bases short and J 0 bases short, with 16 bases between. CDR1 and CDR2 from the germline V gene are MNHEY and SMNVEV (reference sequence). The CDR3 is made up of 15 amino acids.

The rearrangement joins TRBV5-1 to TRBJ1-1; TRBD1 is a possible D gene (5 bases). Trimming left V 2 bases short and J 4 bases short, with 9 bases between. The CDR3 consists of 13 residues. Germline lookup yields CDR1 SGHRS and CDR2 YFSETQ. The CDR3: CASSFEGATEAFF. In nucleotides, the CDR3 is TGCGCCAGCAGCTTTGAAGGGGCCACTGAAGCTTTCTTT.

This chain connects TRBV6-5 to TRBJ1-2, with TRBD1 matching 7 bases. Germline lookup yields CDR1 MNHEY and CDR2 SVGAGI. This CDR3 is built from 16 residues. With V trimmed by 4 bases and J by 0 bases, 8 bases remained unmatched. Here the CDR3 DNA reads TGTGCCAGCAGTTCTCTCCGACAGGGAGCTAACTATGGCTACACCTTC. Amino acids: CASSSLRQGANYGYTF.

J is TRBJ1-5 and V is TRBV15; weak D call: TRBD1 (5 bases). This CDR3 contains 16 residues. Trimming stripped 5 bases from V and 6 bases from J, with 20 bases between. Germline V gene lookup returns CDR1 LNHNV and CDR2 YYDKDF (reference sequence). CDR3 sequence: CATSFHPAGESQPQHF. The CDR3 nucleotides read TGTGCCACCAGCTTTCACCCGGCGGGGGAGAGTCAGCCCCAGCATTTT.